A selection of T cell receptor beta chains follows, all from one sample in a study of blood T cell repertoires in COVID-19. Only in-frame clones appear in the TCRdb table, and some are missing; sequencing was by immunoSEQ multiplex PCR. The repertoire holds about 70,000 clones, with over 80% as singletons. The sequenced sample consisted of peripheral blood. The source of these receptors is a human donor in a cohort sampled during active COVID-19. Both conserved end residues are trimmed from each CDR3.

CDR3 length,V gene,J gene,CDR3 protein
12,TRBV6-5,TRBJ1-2,ASSYQGRGYGYT
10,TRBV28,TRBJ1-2,ASSADRDGYT
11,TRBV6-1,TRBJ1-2,ASSDGANYGYT
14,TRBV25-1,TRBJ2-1,ASSESFKSSYNEQF
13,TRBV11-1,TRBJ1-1,ASRLQGAGSTEAF
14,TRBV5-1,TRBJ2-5,ASSFRGGAGIETQY
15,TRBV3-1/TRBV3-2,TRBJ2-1,ASSQDWGEGSYNEQF
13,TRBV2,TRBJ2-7,ASKGRASGRYEQY
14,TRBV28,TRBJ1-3,ASALPAPGLGNTIY
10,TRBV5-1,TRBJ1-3,ASSGGENTIY
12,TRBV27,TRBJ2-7,ASSLSGQAYEQY
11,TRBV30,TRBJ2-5,AWSTQGGETQY
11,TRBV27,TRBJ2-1,ASSLNILNEQF
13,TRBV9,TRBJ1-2,ASSVAGQKNYGYT
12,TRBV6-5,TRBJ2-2,ASRIQANTGELF
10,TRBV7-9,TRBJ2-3,ASSFQRDTQY
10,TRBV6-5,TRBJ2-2,ASRPRGGELF
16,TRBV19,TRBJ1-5,ASSALPGQGYSNQPQH
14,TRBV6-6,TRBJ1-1,ASTWGEGNTGGEAF
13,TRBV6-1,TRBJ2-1,ASSERWGVYDEQF
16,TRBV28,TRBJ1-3,ASSFPRDRGLLGNTIY
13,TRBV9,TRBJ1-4,ASSDNTGANEKLF
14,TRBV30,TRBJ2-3,AWSRASGGSTDTQY
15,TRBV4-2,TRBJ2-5,ASSQGLLAGVGETQY
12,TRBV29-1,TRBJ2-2,SAEVAADTGELF
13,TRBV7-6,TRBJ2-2,ASSRTGGSTGELF
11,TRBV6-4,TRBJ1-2,ASSPTGGYGYT
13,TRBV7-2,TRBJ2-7,ASSLTAEGSYEQY